This T cell receptor (beta chain) was identified in a study of blood T cell repertoires in COVID-19. Deletions cut 0 bases from V and 1 base from J, with 10 bases between. Germline V lookup: CDR1 LNHNV, CDR2 YYDKDF (reference sequence). This CDR3 spans 15 amino acids. Profiling relied on immunoSEQ multiplex PCR, and the TCRdb table lists in-frame clones only, not all of them. The data show about 260,000 clones, over 80% seen once. This clonotype was obtained from a man over 45 who had been exposed to COVID-19. The rearrangement uses TRBV15 and TRBJ2-7; D perhaps matches TRBD2 (5 bases). The sample taken for sequencing was PBMCs or T cells enriched from blood (not recorded which). The CDR3, as DNA: TGTGCCACCAGCAGAGATCAGCGGTTATCCTACGAGCAGTACGTC. As protein: CATSRDQRLSYEQYV.